What follows are 4 T cell receptor beta chains derived from one specimen sequenced in a study of OX40 agonist ivuxolimab in advanced cancers. Profiling relied on immunoSEQ multiplex PCR, and the TCRdb table lists in-frame clones only, not all of them. The table lists around 69,000 clones, 84% of them singletons. Here the sequenced sample was CD4+ or CD8+ T cells sorted from blood, taken in a trial of the OX40 agonist ivuxolimab. The receptors shown here come from an adult with an advanced solid tumor such as melanoma, head and neck, liver or kidney cancer.

This clone was seen just once. The genes are TRBV7-2 and TRBJ2-2; 8 bases match TRBD1. The V gene end was trimmed by 2 bases and the J gene end by 6 bases; junction bases not matched to a gene: 5. CDR3 length equals 15 residues. Germline CDR1 and CDR2: SGHTA and FQGNSA. The CDR3 DNA sequence: TGTGCCAGCAGCTTAACAGGGGGGAAATCCGGGGAGCTGTTTTTT. Translated, it gives CASSLTGGKSGELFF.

The chain couples TRBV5-1 to TRBJ2-7; 8 bases map to TRBD1. The germline CDR1 and CDR2 sequences are SGHRS and YFSETQ. The CDR3 runs 13 residues. With V trimmed by 4 bases and J by 2 bases, 2 bases remained unmatched. CDR3 protein: CASSGTGTYEQYF. In DNA, the CDR3 is TGCGCCAGCAGCGGGACAGGAACCTACGAGCAGTACTTC.

This rearrangement joins TRBV14 to TRBJ2-4; D is uncertain. Deletions cut 0 bases from V and 7 bases from J, with 7 bases between. Per the germline V gene, CDR1 is SGHDN and CDR2 is FVKESK. This CDR3 contains 13 residues. The chain's CDR3 is CASSQDLGNIQYF. CDR3 coding DNA: TGTGCCAGCAGCCAAGACCTGGGGAACATTCAGTACTTC.

The V and J genes are TRBV5-8 and TRBJ1-1; D gene uncertain. The CDR3 has 14 amino acids. CDR1 SGHTS and CDR2 YDEGEE come from the germline V gene. Trimming left V 4 bases short and J 9 bases short, with 19 bases between. The DNA of the CDR3 is TGTGCCAGCAGCAGGATGGATGGCAGTAAACAAGCTTTCTTT. This translates into CASSRMDGSKQAFF.